This note documents a single TCR beta chain sequence. Here immunoSEQ multiplex PCR was the method, and the copy in TCRdb shows in-frame clones only, minus some. The sample shows 150,000 to 200,000 clones, roughly 89% of them seen only once. The CDR3 consists of 13 residues. Deletions cut 6 bases from V and 7 bases from J, with 13 bases between. The sample is drawn from a study of control samples from healthy donors and cancer patients. The receptor was derived from a woman aged 45-65 years in good health. This rearrangement joins TRBV12-3 or TRBV12-4 to TRBJ1-5; the D is unclear. The sequenced material came from blood. DNA of the CDR3: TGTGCCAGCAGCCCGGACGGGTTACAGCCCCAGCATTTT. Translated, it gives CASSPDGLQPQHF.